The 19 T cell receptor beta chains below were found in one sample sequenced in a study of blood T cell repertoires in COVID-19 (TCRdb year 2020). The method was the immunoSEQ multiplex PCR assay. TCRdb stores this immuneACCESS table with in-frame sequences only. Part of the clones is absent; in the studies checked, under half of the shortfall reflects unresolved V genes, and no reason is known for the rest. The sample table lists tens of thousands of clones, 84% of them with a count of one. The top ten clones comprise around 28% of the sample. The sequenced sample was peripheral blood. The receptors come from a human donor in a cohort sampled during active COVID-19.

The gene calls are TRBV2 and TRBJ2-6; 7 bases are shared with TRBD2. The ends lost 3 bases at V and 3 bases at J; junction bases unmatched: 8. Per the germline V gene, CDR1 is SNHLY and CDR2 is FYNNEI. The CDR3 runs 17 residues. The CDR3 nucleotides read TGTGCCAGCAGTGATGCGAGGGGAGGGTATGGGGCCAACGTCCTGACTTTC. This encodes CASSDARGGYGANVLTF.

The gene calls are TRBV27 and TRBJ2-3; a possible D gene is TRBD2 (5 bases). The CDR3 is made up of 15 amino acids. Per germline, CDR1 MNHEY and CDR2 SMNVEV (reference sequence). Trimming left V 2 bases short and J 0 bases short, with 9 bases between. CDR3 bases: TGTGCCAGCAGTTTAGCCAGCGGTAGCACAGATACGCAGTATTTT. It is translated as CASSLASGSTDTQYF.

As to this clone: Because the CDR3's place on the DNA is in doubt, the DNA is left out and the CDR3 is given as listed by TCRdb. The chain carries TRBV19 and TRBJ2-7; the listed D gene, TRBD2, was not tested against the DNA. Germline-derived CDR1 and CDR2 are LNHDA and SQIVND (reference sequence). Termini included, the CDR3 measures 17 amino acids. This chain's CDR3 is CASSLRAGTYHSYEQYF.

This sequence joins TRBV3-1 (or the pseudogene TRBV3-2) and TRBJ2-4; D gene ambiguous. Trimming took 1 base from V and 7 from J, leaving 5 bases between them. The V gene's germline CDR1 is LGHDT and CDR2 YNNKEL (reference sequence). The CDR3 totals 12 residues. This chain's CDR3 is CASSQGHNIQYF. The CDR3 DNA reads TGTGCCAGCAGCCAAGGGCACAACATTCAGTACTTC.

This clone showed up just a few times. The chain uses TRBV27 and TRBJ1-1, with 8 bases aligning to TRBD1. This CDR3 contains 15 residues. Germline V gives CDR1 MNHEY, CDR2 SMNVEV (reference sequence). V trimming: 2 bases; J trimming: 5 bases; junction bases outside the gene matches: 7. This CDR3 is CASSLKYRGRTEAFF. DNA for the CDR3: TGTGCCAGCAGTTTAAAGTACAGGGGGAGAACTGAAGCTTTCTTT.

The chain combines TRBV27 with TRBJ2-3, with D possibly being TRBD2 (5 bases). CDR1 MNHEY and CDR2 SMNVEV come from the germline V gene (reference sequence). The CDR3 has 16 amino acids. V was clipped by 2 bases and J by 5 bases, with 17 bases between them. CDR3 coding DNA: TGTGCCAGCAGTTTAGGGAGACTAAGCCCGGTAGATACGCAGTATTTT. This codes for CASSLGRLSPVDTQYF.

This chain links TRBV7-9 with TRBJ1-6; 10 bases agree with TRBD1. J gave up 10 bases and V 3 bases, and 3 bases lay outside the gene matches. The CDR3 spans 14 residues. Germline CDR1 reads SEHNR; CDR2 reads FQNEAQ (reference sequence). This CDR3 reads CASSFGQGDSPLHF. CDR3 sequence (DNA): TGTGCCAGCAGCTTTGGACAGGGGGACTCACCCCTCCACTTT.

The rearrangement uses TRBV6-2 or TRBV6-3 and TRBJ1-5, with TRBD1 as a possible D gene (6 bases). CDR3 size: 13 residues. CDR1 is MNHEY and CDR2 is SVGEGT in the germline V gene. Trimming cost V 2 bases and J 7 bases, with 9 bases left between them. Written as DNA, the CDR3 is TGTGCCAGCAGTTACAGCAGGGGACAGCCCCAGCATTTT. Translation gives CASSYSRGQPQHF.

The chain has TRBV5-5 and TRBJ2-2; 9 positions match TRBD2. The CDR3 sequence is 17 residues long. Germline-derived CDR1 and CDR2 are SGHKS and YYEKEE (reference sequence). V lost 2 bases and J lost 1; bases outside the gene matches: 6. The CDR3 DNA follows: TGTGCCAGCAGCTTACGTAGCGGGGGACTGAACACCGGGGAGCTGTTTTTT. Its translation is CASSLRSGGLNTGELFF.

The chain combines TRBV12-3 or TRBV12-4 with TRBJ1-3, with D unresolved. This CDR3 region has 12 residues. The CDR3 is CGTANSGNTIYF. The CDR3 region has the DNA TGTGGTACAGCCAACTCTGGAAACACCATATATTTT.

The gene calls are TRBV27 and TRBJ2-5; the D gene is possibly TRBD1 (5 bases). Germline V gene data show CDR1 as MNHEY and CDR2 as SMNVEV (reference sequence). This CDR3 has 14 residues. Trimming stripped 5 bases from V and 0 bases from J, with 10 bases between. The CDR3: CASSMSTDQETQYF. The CDR3 DNA reads as TGTGCCAGCAGTATGTCGACAGACCAAGAGACCCAGTACTTC.

This chain joins TRBV5-1 and TRBJ2-3; 8 bases map to TRBD2. CDR3 length: 15 amino acids. V dropped 3 bases and J dropped 4; count of bases not matched to a gene: 7. Per the germline V gene, CDR1 is SGHRS and CDR2 is YFSETQ. CDR3 region: CASSWQAGDADTQYF. The CDR3 coding sequence is TGCGCCAGCAGCTGGCAAGCGGGGGACGCAGATACGCAGTATTTT.

The rearrangement links TRBV25-1 to TRBJ1-4; unclear D gene. The V end was cut by 1 base, the J end by 8 bases, with 8 bases between. Per germline, CDR1 MGHDK and CDR2 SYGVNS. The CDR3 length is 13 residues. The chain's CDR3 is CASSESLREKLFF. CDR3 coding DNA: TGTGCCAGCAGTGAATCCCTTCGGGAAAAACTGTTTTTT.

This clone was detected only once. The chain carries TRBV2 and TRBJ2-5; 7 nucleotides agree with TRBD2. The CDR3 sequence is 13 residues long. J was trimmed by 7 bases and V by 6 bases; bases with no gene match: 8. Looked up from germline, CDR1 is SNHLY and CDR2 is FYNNEI. CDR3 bases: TGTGCCAGCAGCGACCGGGACTATTCGACCCAGTACTTC. Translation: CASSDRDYSTQYF.

Here the CDR3 reads CASSQSPGETQYF. CDR3 nucleotide sequence: TGCGCCAGCAGCCAGTCGCCCGGAGAGACCCAGTACTTC. The V gene is TRBV4-3, the J gene TRBJ2-5; no reliable D call. In germline, CDR1 is LGHNA, CDR2 YSLEER. The CDR3 runs 13 residues. V was shortened by 3 bases and J by 4 bases, with 9 bases between the two germline ends.

This clone was seen a handful of times. The rearrangement joins TRBV3-1 (or the pseudogene TRBV3-2) to TRBJ1-2; D ambiguous. The CDR3 loop spans 13 amino acids. Per germline, CDR1 LGHDT and CDR2 YNNKEL (reference sequence). Trimming removed 0 bases from V and 4 bases from J, with 6 bases in between. CDR3 sequence reads: CASSQDGIYGYTF. The CDR3 DNA is TGTGCCAGCAGCCAAGACGGGATCTATGGCTACACCTTC.

This sequence joins TRBV7-2 and TRBJ2-7, with a possible D match to TRBD1 (6 bases). V was pared by 1 base and J by 2 bases, with 15 bases between. The CDR3 runs to 16 residues. The germline V gene has CDR1 SGHTA and CDR2 FQGNSA. Written as DNA, the CDR3 is TGTGCCAGCAGCTTAGGGGTCGGCAGGGGAGCCTACGAGCAGTACTTC. Translating it yields CASSLGVGRGAYEQYF.

V is TRBV6-5 and J is TRBJ1-1; no clear D gene. Germline values: CDR1 MNHEY, CDR2 SVGAGI. Trimming shortened V by 7 bases and J by 0 bases, and 12 bases separated the two germline ends. The CDR3 runs 14 residues. CDR3 DNA: TGTGCCAGCACACAGACAAGAGTGAACACTGAAGCTTTCTTT. Its translation: CASTQTRVNTEAFF.

The chain links TRBV4-2 to TRBJ2-1; 7 nucleotides agree with TRBD2. Germline V CDR1 and CDR2: LGHNA, YNFKEQ. Losses at the gene ends were 0 bases for V and 2 bases for J; bases not matched to a gene: 1. The CDR3 runs to 15 residues. In DNA, the CDR3 is TGTGCCAGCAGCCAAGAGGCGGGGGCCTACAATGAGCAGTTCTTC. Protein: CASSQEAGAYNEQFF.